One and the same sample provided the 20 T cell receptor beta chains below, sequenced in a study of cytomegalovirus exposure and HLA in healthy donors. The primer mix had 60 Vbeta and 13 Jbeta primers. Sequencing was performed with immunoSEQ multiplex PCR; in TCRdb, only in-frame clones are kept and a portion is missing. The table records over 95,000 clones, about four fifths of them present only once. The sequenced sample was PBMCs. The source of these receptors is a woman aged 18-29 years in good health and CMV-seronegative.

CDR3 nucleotides: TGTGCCAGCAGCCAAGACAGGGGGCACACTGAAGCTTTCTTT. This gives the protein CASSQDRGHTEAFF. V is TRBV27 and J is TRBJ1-1; TRBD1 aligns across 10 bases. The germline CDR1 and CDR2 sequences are MNHEY and SMNVEV (reference sequence). V was pared by 6 bases and J by 3 bases, with 4 bases of the junction left unmatched. This CDR3 spans 14 amino acids.

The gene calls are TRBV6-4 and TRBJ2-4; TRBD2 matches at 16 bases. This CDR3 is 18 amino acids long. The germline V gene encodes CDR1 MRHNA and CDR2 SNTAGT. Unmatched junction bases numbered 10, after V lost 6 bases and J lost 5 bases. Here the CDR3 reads CASRARGLAGGTENIQYF. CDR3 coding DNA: TGTGCCAGCAGGGCCCGGGGACTAGCGGGGGGGACCGAAAACATTCAGTACTTC.

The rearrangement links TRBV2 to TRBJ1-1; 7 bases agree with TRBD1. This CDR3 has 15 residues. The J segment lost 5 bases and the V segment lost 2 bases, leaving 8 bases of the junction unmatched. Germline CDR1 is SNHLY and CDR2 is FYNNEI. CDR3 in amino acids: CASSEQGGWWTEAFF. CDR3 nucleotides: TGTGCCAGCAGTGAACAGGGGGGATGGTGGACTGAAGCTTTCTTT.

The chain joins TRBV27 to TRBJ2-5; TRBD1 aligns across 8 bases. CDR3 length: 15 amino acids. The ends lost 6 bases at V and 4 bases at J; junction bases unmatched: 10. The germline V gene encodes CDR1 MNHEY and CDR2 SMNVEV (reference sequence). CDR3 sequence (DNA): TGTGCCAGCAGCCTAACGACAGGGGTAGGAGAGACCCAGTACTTC. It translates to CASSLTTGVGETQYF.

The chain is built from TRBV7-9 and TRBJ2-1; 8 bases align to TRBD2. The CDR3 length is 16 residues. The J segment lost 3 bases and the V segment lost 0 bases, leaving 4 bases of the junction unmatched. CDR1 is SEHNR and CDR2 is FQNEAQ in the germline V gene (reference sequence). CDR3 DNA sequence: TGTGCCAGCAGCTTAGCAGTGAGCGGGGGCTACAATGAGCAGTTCTTC. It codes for CASSLAVSGGYNEQFF.

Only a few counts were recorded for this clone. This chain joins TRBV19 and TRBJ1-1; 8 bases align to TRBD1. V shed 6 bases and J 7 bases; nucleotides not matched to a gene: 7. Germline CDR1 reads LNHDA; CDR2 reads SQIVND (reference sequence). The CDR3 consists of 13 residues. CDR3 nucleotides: TGTGCCAGTAGCGGACAGGGACGGAATGAAGCTTTCTTT. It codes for CASSGQGRNEAFF.

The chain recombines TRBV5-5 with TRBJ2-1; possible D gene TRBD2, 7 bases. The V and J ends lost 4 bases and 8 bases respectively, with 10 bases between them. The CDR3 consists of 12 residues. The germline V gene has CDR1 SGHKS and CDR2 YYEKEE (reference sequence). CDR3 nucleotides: TGTGCCAGCAGCCGGGGGGCCGATGAGCAGTTCTTC. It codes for CASSRGADEQFF.

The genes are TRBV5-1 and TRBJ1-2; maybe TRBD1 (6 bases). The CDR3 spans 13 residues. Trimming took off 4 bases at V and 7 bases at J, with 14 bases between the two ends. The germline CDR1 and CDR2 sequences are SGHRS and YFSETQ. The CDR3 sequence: CASSPLRGSGYTF. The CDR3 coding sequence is TGCGCCAGCAGCCCACTCAGGGGCTCTGGCTACACCTTC.

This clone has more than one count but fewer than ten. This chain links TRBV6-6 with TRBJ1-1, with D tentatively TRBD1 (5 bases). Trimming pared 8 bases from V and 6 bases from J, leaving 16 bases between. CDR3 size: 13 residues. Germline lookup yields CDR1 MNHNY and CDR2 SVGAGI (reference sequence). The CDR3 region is CASLRAGDSEAFF. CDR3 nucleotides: TGTGCCAGCCTAAGGGCGGGGGACTCTGAAGCTTTCTTT.

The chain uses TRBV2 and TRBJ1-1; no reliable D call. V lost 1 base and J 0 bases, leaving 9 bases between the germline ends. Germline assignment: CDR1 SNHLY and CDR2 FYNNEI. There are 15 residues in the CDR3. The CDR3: CASSEGPIMNTEAFF. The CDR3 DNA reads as TGTGCCAGCAGTGAAGGGCCGATAATGAACACTGAAGCTTTCTTT. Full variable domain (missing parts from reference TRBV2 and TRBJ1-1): EPEVTQTPSHQVTQMGQEVILRCVPISNHLYFYWYRQILGQKVEFLVSFYNNEISEKSEIFDDQFSVERPDGSNFTLKIRSTKLEDSAMYFCASSEGPIMNTEAFFGQGTRLTVV.

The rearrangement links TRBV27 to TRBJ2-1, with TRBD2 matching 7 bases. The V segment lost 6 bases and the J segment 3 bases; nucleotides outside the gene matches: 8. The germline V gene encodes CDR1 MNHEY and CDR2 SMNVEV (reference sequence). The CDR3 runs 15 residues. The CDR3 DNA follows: TGTGCCAGCAGGAAAATGGGAGGGGACTACAATGAGCAGTTCTTC. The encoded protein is CASRKMGGDYNEQFF.

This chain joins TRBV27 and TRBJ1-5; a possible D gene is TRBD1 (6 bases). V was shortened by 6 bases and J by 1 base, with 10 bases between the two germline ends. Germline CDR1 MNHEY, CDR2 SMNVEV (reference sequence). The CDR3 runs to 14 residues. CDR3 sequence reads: CASSPGQSNQPQHF. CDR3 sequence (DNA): TGTGCCAGCAGCCCCGGACAGAGCAATCAGCCCCAGCATTTT.

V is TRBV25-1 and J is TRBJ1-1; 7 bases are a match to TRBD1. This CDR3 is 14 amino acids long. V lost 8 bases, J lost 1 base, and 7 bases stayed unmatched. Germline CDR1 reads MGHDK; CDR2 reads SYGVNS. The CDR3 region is CASRPPGGNTEAFF. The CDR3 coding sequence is TGTGCCAGCCGACCTCCAGGGGGGAACACTGAAGCTTTCTTT.

CDR3 sequence reads: CATAGLAGAYNEQFF. The CDR3 bases are TGTGCCACTGCGGGACTAGCGGGAGCCTACAATGAGCAGTTCTTC. The chain is built from TRBV19 and TRBJ2-1; 14 nucleotides align to TRBD2. The V gene's germline CDR1 is LNHDA and CDR2 SQIVND (reference sequence). The junction had 4 bases not matched to a gene; V was cut back by 10 bases and J by 2 bases. The CDR3 is 15 residues long.

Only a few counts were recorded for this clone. CDR3 bases: TGTGCCAGCAGCTTACAGGGGTTGAGGACAGATACGCAGTATTTT. Translation: CASSLQGLRTDTQYF. The rearrangement links TRBV7-8 to TRBJ2-3, with D perhaps TRBD1 (6 bases). V was shortened by 2 bases and J by 3 bases, with 12 bases between the two germline ends. The germline V gene has CDR1 SGHVS and CDR2 FQNEAQ. CDR3 length: 15 residues.

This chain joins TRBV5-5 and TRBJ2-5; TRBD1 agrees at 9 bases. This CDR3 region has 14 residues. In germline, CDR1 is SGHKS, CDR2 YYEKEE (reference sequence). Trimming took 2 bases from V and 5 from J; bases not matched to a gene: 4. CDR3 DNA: TGTGCCAGCAGCTTCAGGACAGGGGAGGAGACCCAGTACTTC. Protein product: CASSFRTGEETQYF.

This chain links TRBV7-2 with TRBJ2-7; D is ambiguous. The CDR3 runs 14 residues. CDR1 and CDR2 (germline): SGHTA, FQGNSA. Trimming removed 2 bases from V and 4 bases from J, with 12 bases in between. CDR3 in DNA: TGTGCCAGCAGCTTATCGGTAGCCGGTTACGAGCAGTACTTC. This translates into CASSLSVAGYEQYF.

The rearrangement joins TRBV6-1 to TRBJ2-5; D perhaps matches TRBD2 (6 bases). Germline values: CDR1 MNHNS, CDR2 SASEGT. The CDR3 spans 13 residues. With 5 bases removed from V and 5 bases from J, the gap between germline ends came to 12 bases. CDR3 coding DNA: TGTGCCAGCAGTACTAGCTTTGCGGAGACCCAGTACTTC. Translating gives CASSTSFAETQYF.

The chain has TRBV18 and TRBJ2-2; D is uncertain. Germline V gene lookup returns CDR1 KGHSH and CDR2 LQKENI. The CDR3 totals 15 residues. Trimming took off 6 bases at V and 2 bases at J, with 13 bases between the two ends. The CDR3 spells CASSRGGTNTGELFF. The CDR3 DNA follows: TGTGCCAGCTCGCGAGGCGGTACAAACACCGGGGAGCTGTTTTTT.

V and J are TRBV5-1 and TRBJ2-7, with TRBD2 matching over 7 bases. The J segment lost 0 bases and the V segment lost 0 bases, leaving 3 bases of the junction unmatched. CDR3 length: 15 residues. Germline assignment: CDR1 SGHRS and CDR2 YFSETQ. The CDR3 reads CASSLDGRPSYEQYF. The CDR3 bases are TGCGCCAGCAGCTTGGACGGGAGGCCCTCCTACGAGCAGTACTTC.